Following are 7 T cell receptor beta chains from one sample sequenced in a study of cytomegalovirus exposure and HLA in healthy donors. PCR involved 60 Vbeta and 13 Jbeta primers. Profiling relied on immunoSEQ multiplex PCR, and the TCRdb table lists in-frame clones only, not all of them. The table lists 150,000 to 200,000 clones, just over 75% of them singletons. Source material: PBMCs. The receptors come from a woman aged 25 to 39 in good health and CMV-seropositive.

V is TRBV7-9 and J is TRBJ1-6; 7 nucleotides match TRBD1. Germline V gene sequence: CDR1 SEHNR, CDR2 FQNEAQ (reference sequence). Losses at the gene ends were 8 bases for V and 7 bases for J; bases not matched to a gene: 11. The length of the CDR3 is 15 residues. CDR3 loop: CASLQGDRVNSPLHF. The CDR3, as DNA: TGTGCCAGCCTTCAGGGGGACCGAGTAAATTCACCCCTCCACTTT.

V gene TRBV10-1 combines with J gene TRBJ2-2; TRBD1 matches 10 bases. The CDR3 runs to 20 residues. After removal of 3 bases from V and 0 bases from J, the junction contained 13 bases not matched to a gene. The germline V gene has CDR1 WNHNN and CDR2 SYGVQD (reference sequence). CDR3 region: CASSDRTGGLIPANTGELFF. CDR3 coding DNA: TGCGCCAGCAGTGACAGGACAGGGGGTCTAATACCGGCGAACACCGGGGAGCTGTTTTTT.

The J gene is TRBJ2-1, the V gene TRBV7-9; D possibly corresponds to TRBD1 (6 bases). Germline CDR1 reads SEHNR; CDR2 reads FQNEAQ (reference sequence). V lost 7 bases and J 5 bases, leaving 18 bases between the germline ends. CDR3 length equals 15 residues. The CDR3 DNA follows: TGTGCCAGCACCCTCGGGACATCTCCAAACAATGAGCAGTTCTTC. Translated, it gives CASTLGTSPNNEQFF.

This clone was seen just once. This chain uses TRBV6-5 with TRBJ2-7; 7 nucleotides line up with TRBD2. CDR3 length: 15 amino acids. V was pared by 3 bases and J by 4 bases, with 9 bases of the junction left unmatched. Germline V lookup: CDR1 MNHEY, CDR2 SVGAGI. This CDR3 is CASSYSWGGSYEQYF. In DNA, the CDR3 is TGTGCCAGCAGTTATTCCTGGGGGGGTAGTTACGAGCAGTACTTC.

V gene TRBV15 combines with J gene TRBJ2-7; TRBD1 agrees at 9 bases. Trimming removed 1 base from V and 2 bases from J; junction bases left unmatched: 6. The CDR3 runs to 16 residues. CDR1 LNHNV and CDR2 YYDKDF come from the germline V gene (reference sequence). The CDR3 loop reads CATSRVSGTGTYEQYF. The CDR3 nucleotides are TGTGCCACCAGCAGAGTGTCCGGGACAGGGACCTACGAGCAGTACTTC.

The J gene is TRBJ2-3, the V gene TRBV5-4, with TRBD2 identical over 8 bases. The V and J ends lost 1 base and 4 bases, in that order; junction bases with no gene match: 5. The germline CDR1 and CDR2 sequences are SGHNT and YYREEE (reference sequence). CDR3 length: 15 amino acids. The CDR3 protein is CASSLTGGPSDTQYF. The CDR3 DNA is TGTGCCAGCAGCTTGACGGGGGGGCCGTCAGATACGCAGTATTTT.

This clone came up a few times. This chain connects TRBV30 to TRBJ1-1; tentative D call: TRBD1 (5 bases). The CDR3 consists of 14 residues. With 2 bases removed from V and 4 bases from J, the gap between germline ends came to 14 bases. The germline CDR1 and CDR2 sequences are GTSNPN and SVGIG (reference sequence). The CDR3 loop reads CAWSRDSGGTEAFF. In nucleotides, the CDR3 is TGTGCCTGGAGTAGAGATTCCGGGGGCACTGAAGCTTTCTTT.